Only a few counts were recorded for the clone carrying this T cell receptor (beta chain). Its target is unknown. This sample was taken from a study of T cell repertoires in cytomegalovirus infection. On the study more broadly: Public TCR beta signatures were indicative of both CMV infection and a matching HLA type.

CDR1 is DFQATT and CDR2 is SNEGSKA in the germline V gene (reference sequence). V was clipped by 6 bases and J by 9 bases; unmatched bases: 15. CDR3 size: 14 residues. TCRdb analysed the reads with MiXCR anew, one entry per CDR3 protein. The sample yields approximately 140,000 distinct CDR3 sequences, approximately 5.9% seen once. Study findings and constraints: Cumulative public TCR beta family frequency identified carriers of CMV plus the relevant HLA. Across the ex vivo response, the dominant clonotypes were HLA-C-restricted CMV-specific TCR beta clonotypes.

This rearrangement joins TRBV20-1 to TRBJ2-7, with TRBD2 matching over 9 bases. Sequencing was carried out using PBMCs. The receptor's source is a human donor in good health (CMV status not recorded). Some clones in this sample may be carry-over from other donors' samples. For the CDR3, the DNA is TGCAGTGCCTCCGGGACTAGCCCCCTCTTTGTGCAGTACTTC. The encoded protein is CSASGTSPLFVQYF.